This T cell receptor (beta chain) is drawn from a study of response to subunit inactivated influenza vaccine. Study results and limitations: The authors suggested that every seasonal influenza vaccination recruits few new T cells.

TCRdb itself ran the RT-PCR reads through MiXCR, one entry per CDR3 protein. The sample carries roughly 630,000 distinct CDR3 sequences, 12% to 15% recorded once. Germline CDR1 is SGHTA and CDR2 is FQGNSA. With V trimmed by 5 bases and J by 9 bases, 14 bases remained unmatched. The CDR3 is made up of 17 amino acids. This clonotype came up a few times. No antigen is known for it. The receptor was derived from a man aged 50 to 59 who received an inactivated influenza vaccine. The input for sequencing was PBMCs from blood, taken roughly 2 weeks before vaccination. The chain recombines TRBV7-2 with TRBJ2-1; 12 nucleotides line up with TRBD2. The CDR3 DNA sequence: TGTGCCAGCAGCCGGACTAGCGGGGTCTACTTGGAGGCTGAGCAGTTCTTC. Translated, it gives CASSRTSGVYLEAEQFF.